The subject of this entry is one TCR beta chain. Using immunoSEQ multiplex PCR, the repertoire was profiled, and TCRdb retains in-frame clones only, with some absent. In the table there are under 100,000 clones, roughly nine tenths of which are singletons. The data were obtained in a study of blood T cell repertoires in COVID-19. Across the study: The United States, Italy and Spain were the sources of the acute and convalescent COVID-19 samples.

V lost 5 bases and J 7 bases, leaving 14 bases between the germline ends. Germline CDR1 is LGHDT and CDR2 is YNNKEL (reference sequence). CDR3 size: 14 residues. This receptor was taken from a man aged 55-75 years with COVID-19, enrolled during active disease. Sequencing input: peripheral blood. The rearrangement joins TRBV3-1 (or the pseudogene TRBV3-2) to TRBJ1-4; unclear D gene. The CDR3 reads CASSFDNTLEKLFF. The CDR3 DNA reads as TGTGCCAGCAGCTTCGACAACACCCTTGAAAAACTGTTTTTT.